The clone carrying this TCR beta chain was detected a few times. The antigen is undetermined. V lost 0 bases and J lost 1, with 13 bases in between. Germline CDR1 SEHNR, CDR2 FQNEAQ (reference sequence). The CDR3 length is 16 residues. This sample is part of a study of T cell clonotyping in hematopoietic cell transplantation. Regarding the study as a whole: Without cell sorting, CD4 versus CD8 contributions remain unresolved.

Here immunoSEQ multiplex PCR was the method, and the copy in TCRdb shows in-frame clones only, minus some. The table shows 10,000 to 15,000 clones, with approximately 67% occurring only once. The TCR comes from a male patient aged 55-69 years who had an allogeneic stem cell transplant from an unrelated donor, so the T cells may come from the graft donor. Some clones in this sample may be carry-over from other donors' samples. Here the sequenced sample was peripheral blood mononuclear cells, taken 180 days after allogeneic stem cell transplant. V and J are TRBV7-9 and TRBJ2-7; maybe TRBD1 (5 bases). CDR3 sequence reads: CASSLAIGQGSYEQYF. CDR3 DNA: TGTGCCAGCAGCTTAGCCATTGGGCAGGGTTCCTACGAGCAGTACTTC.